The 25 T cell receptor beta chains listed next were all sequenced from one sample in a study of radiation and T cells in renal cell carcinoma. The protocol was immunoSEQ multiplex PCR, while the TCRdb copy is restricted to in-frame clones and leaves out a portion. This sample carries 40,000 to 45,000 clones, 65% to 85% of them seen once, and the ten largest clones take 25% to 30%. Time point defined: blood 4 weeks post-SBRT, at nephrectomy. As for treatment: 15 Gy SBRT to primary tumor, nephrectomy 4 weeks later. The sequencing here drew on blood, taken from a patient whose treatment included radiotherapy and nephrectomy. Receptors were obtained from a woman between 70 and 85 years old with renal cell carcinoma.

This chain connects TRBV14 to TRBJ2-3; 13 nucleotides align to TRBD2. Unmatched junction bases numbered 5, after V lost 5 bases and J lost 6 bases. Germline CDR1 SGHDN, CDR2 FVKESK. CDR3 length: 15 residues. The CDR3 sequence: CASSYGLAGVDTQYF. The CDR3 coding sequence is TGTGCCAGCAGCTACGGACTAGCGGGAGTGGATACGCAGTATTTT.

The V call is TRBV4-1, the J call TRBJ2-4; a possible D gene is TRBD1 (5 bases). Germline V CDR1 and CDR2: MGHRA, YSYEKL. The germline V and J ends were trimmed by 2 bases and 14 bases, with 19 bases remaining between them. The CDR3 totals 14 residues. In DNA form, the CDR3 reads TGCGCCAGCAGCCAACCCGATATAGGGGTAGGGGAGTACTTC. As protein: CASSQPDIGVGEYF.

There are a few counts of this clone. The gene calls are TRBV2 and TRBJ2-7; the D gene is possibly TRBD2 (5 bases). Deletions cut 6 bases from V and 6 bases from J, with 18 bases between. The CDR3 has 14 residues. Per germline, CDR1 SNHLY and CDR2 FYNNEI. The CDR3 sequence is CASRIDGGSGEQYF. CDR3 sequence (DNA): TGTGCCAGCAGGATCGACGGAGGCTCAGGCGAGCAGTACTTC.

This sequence joins TRBV11-2 and TRBJ1-3; D unclear. Germline V gene lookup returns CDR1 SGHAT and CDR2 FQNNGV. This CDR3 has 15 amino acids. V was shortened by 7 bases and J by 0 bases, with 13 bases between the two germline ends. CDR3 sequence reads: CASTPNGVSGNTIYF. CDR3 sequence (DNA): TGTGCCAGCACCCCGAACGGGGTCTCTGGAAACACCATATATTTT.

The rearrangement links TRBV11-2 to TRBJ2-7; a weak D match, TRBD2 (5 bases). Between the trimmed V and J ends, which lost 0 bases and 5 bases, there was a span of 17 bases. The length of the CDR3 is 16 residues. Looked up from germline, CDR1 is SGHAT and CDR2 is FQNNGV. The CDR3 region has the DNA TGTGCCAGCAGCTTAGATCGACGGGGAGCATGGGACGAGCAGTACTTC. Amino acids: CASSLDRRGAWDEQYF.

CDR3 coding DNA: TGTGCCAGCAGCTTTTCAGCTCCCACCGGGGAGCTGTTTTTT. As protein: CASSFSAPTGELFF. The gene calls are TRBV11-3 and TRBJ2-2; D unresolved. Germline CDR1 reads SGHNT; CDR2 reads YENEEA. The CDR3 spans 14 residues. V was cut by 3 bases and J by 4 bases, with 9 bases left in between.

This chain connects TRBV10-2 to TRBJ1-4; no clear D gene. From germline, CDR1 is WSHSY and CDR2 SAAADI. The germline V and J ends were trimmed by 4 bases and 0 bases, with 15 bases remaining between them. The CDR3 loop spans 17 amino acids. CDR3 nucleotide sequence: TGCGCCAGCAGTGGAAGGGAGTTGCTCGCAACTAATGAAAAACTGTTTTTT. Residues: CASSGRELLATNEKLFF.

J is TRBJ2-7 and V is TRBV9; possibly TRBD1 for D (5 bases). Germline values: CDR1 SGDLS, CDR2 YYNGEE. V was cut by 0 bases and J by 5 bases, with 9 bases left in between. The CDR3 sequence is 13 residues long. The CDR3 sequence: CASSVAGNDEQYF. CDR3 coding DNA: TGTGCCAGCAGCGTAGCAGGGAACGACGAGCAGTACTTC.

This sequence joins TRBV6-1 and TRBJ2-5, with TRBD2 matching over 12 bases. This CDR3 region has 15 residues. Losses at the gene ends were 2 bases for V and 2 bases for J; bases not matched to a gene: 0. The V gene's germline CDR1 is MNHNS and CDR2 SASEGT. CDR3 DNA sequence: TGTGCCAGCAGTGAACTAGCGGGGGGGCAAGAGACCCAGTACTTC. Amino acid sequence: CASSELAGGQETQYF.

This chain joins TRBV5-1 and TRBJ2-5; D might be TRBD1 or TRBD2, each matching 5 bases. The CDR3 has 15 residues. Trimming pared 0 bases from V and 0 bases from J, leaving 9 bases between. CDR1 and CDR2 (germline): SGHRS, YFSETQ. The CDR3 DNA reads as TGCGCCAGCAGCTTGGGGGACGGATACCAAGAGACCCAGTACTTC. This translates into CASSLGDGYQETQYF.

The V and J genes are TRBV5-1 and TRBJ1-2; a possible D gene is TRBD1 (6 bases). The CDR3 is 12 amino acids. Germline lookup yields CDR1 SGHRS and CDR2 YFSETQ. V lost 5 bases to trimming and J lost 6 bases, with 11 bases between them. The CDR3 loop is CASSRTADGYTF. DNA of the CDR3: TGCGCCAGCAGTCGGACAGCTGATGGCTACACCTTC.

The chain employs TRBV28 and TRBJ1-1; D possibly corresponds to TRBD1 (6 bases). V shed 5 bases and J shed 10 bases, with 14 bases lying between them. This CDR3 comprises 12 residues. Looked up from germline, CDR1 is MDHEN and CDR2 is SYDVKM. CDR3 DNA sequence: TGTGCCAGCAGTCCTAGACAGGTCCGAGCTTTCTTT. Amino acids: CASSPRQVRAFF.

This rearrangement joins TRBV9 to TRBJ2-2; TRBD1 is a possible D gene (6 bases). The germline V gene encodes CDR1 SGDLS and CDR2 YYNGEE. The CDR3 has 15 amino acids. Trimming took off 2 bases at V and 3 bases at J, with 11 bases between the two ends. The DNA for the CDR3 is TGTGCCAGCAGCGTGGACCAGGGGTACACCGGGGAGCTGTTTTTT. This gives the protein CASSVDQGYTGELFF.

The CDR3 bases are TGTGCCAGCAGCTTCGGGACAGGGCTAGCCTACGAGCAGTACTTC. Translation: CASSFGTGLAYEQYF. J is TRBJ2-7 and V is TRBV5-8, with 9 bases fitting TRBD1. CDR1 SGHTS and CDR2 YDEGEE come from the germline V gene. CDR3 length: 15 residues. J was trimmed by 2 bases and V by 2 bases; bases with no gene match: 5.

The chain employs TRBV15 and TRBJ1-4, with TRBD1 as a possible D gene (5 bases). Trimming removed 8 bases from V and 6 bases from J, with 19 bases in between. The CDR3 length is 15 residues. CDR1 and CDR2 (germline): LNHNV, YYDKDF (reference sequence). CDR3 amino acids: CATSPGGTTYEKLFF. The CDR3, as DNA: TGTGCCACCTCCCCCGGGGGGACCACTTATGAAAAACTGTTTTTT. The full variable domain, rest sourced from reference TRBV15 and TRBJ1-4, is DAMVIQNPRYQVTQFGKPVTLSCSQTLNHNVMYWYQQKSSQAPKLLFHYYDKDFNNEADTPDNFQSRRPNTSFCFLDIRSPGLGDTAMYLCATSPGGTTYEKLFFGSGTQLSVL.

The chain couples TRBV7-6 to TRBJ2-4; 8 nucleotides match TRBD1. Germline V gene lookup returns CDR1 SGHVS and CDR2 FNYEAQ. CDR3 size: 13 residues. Trimming cost V 4 bases and J 9 bases; bases outside gene matches: 5. As DNA, the CDR3 is TGTGCCAGCAGCTCAGGACAGGGAAGCATTCAGTACTTC. Residues: CASSSGQGSIQYF.

This clone was counted between two and nine times. The V gene is TRBV20-1, the J gene TRBJ1-1, with TRBD1 as a possible D gene (5 bases). With 3 bases removed from V and 11 bases from J, the gap between germline ends came to 13 bases. The CDR3 runs 11 residues. Germline V gene sequence: CDR1 DFQATT, CDR2 SNEGSKA (reference sequence). The CDR3 loop is CSASNGAGAFF. DNA of the CDR3: TGCAGTGCTAGTAATGGGGCGGGGGCTTTCTTT.

V and J are TRBV9 and TRBJ2-5, with 9 nucleotides matching TRBD1. CDR1 and CDR2 from the germline V gene are SGDLS and YYNGEE. The CDR3 has 16 residues. The V segment lost 3 bases and the J segment 5 bases; nucleotides outside the gene matches: 11. The CDR3 is CASSEGQGRGGETQYF. The CDR3 bases are TGTGCCAGCAGCGAAGGACAGGGGAGAGGCGGGGAGACCCAGTACTTC.

The chain employs TRBV19 and TRBJ2-2; D might be TRBD1 or TRBD2, each matching 5 bases. The CDR3 is made up of 13 amino acids. Trimming left V 7 bases short and J 5 bases short, with 11 bases between. Germline V gene data show CDR1 as LNHDA and CDR2 as SQIVND (reference sequence). The CDR3 nucleotides are TGTGCCAGTACGTCCAGGGAGACCGGGGAGCTGTTTTTT. Translating gives CASTSRETGELFF.

The V and J genes are TRBV2 and TRBJ2-7, with 7 bases lining up with TRBD2. Germline V gene lookup returns CDR1 SNHLY and CDR2 FYNNEI. The CDR3 covers 13 residues. J gave up 3 bases and V 6 bases, and 5 bases lay outside the gene matches. CDR3 sequence: CASRMGGSYEQYF. CDR3 nucleotide sequence: TGTGCCAGCAGAATGGGGGGGAGCTACGAGCAGTACTTC.

V and J are TRBV5-1 and TRBJ2-5; 10 bases are shared with TRBD1. Germline V lookup: CDR1 SGHRS, CDR2 YFSETQ. CDR3 length: 16 residues. Losses at the gene ends were 3 bases for V and 1 base for J; bases not matched to a gene: 6. CDR3 sequence (DNA): TGCGCCAGCAGCTCGGGACAGGGGCAGAGCCAAGAGACCCAGTACTTC. Translating it yields CASSSGQGQSQETQYF.

V is TRBV5-3 and J is TRBJ1-2; D is ambiguous. TRBV5-3 is marked as an open reading frame, function uncertain. Trimming removed 4 bases at V and 8 bases at J, with 9 bases between. The CDR3 has 11 residues. The CDR3 coding sequence is TGTGCCAGAAGCCCCAGGATCGGCTACACCTTC. This translates into CARSPRIGYTF.

This clone appeared a single time. The chain combines TRBV6-1 with TRBJ2-3; 10 bases agree with TRBD2. CDR3 length equals 16 residues. Trimming cost V 1 base and J 5 bases; bases outside gene matches: 6. Looked up from germline, CDR1 is MNHNS and CDR2 is SASEGT. The CDR3 protein is CASSEGSGGALDTQYF. CDR3 nucleotide sequence: TGTGCCAGCAGTGAAGGGAGCGGGGGGGCCTTAGATACGCAGTATTTT.

In DNA form, the CDR3 reads TGTGCCAGCAGCTTGGCCGCCGGCTCTGGAAACACCATATATTTT. Translation: CASSLAAGSGNTIYF. The chain combines TRBV5-8 with TRBJ1-3; no definite D call. This CDR3 spans 15 amino acids. Trimming took off 0 bases at V and 0 bases at J, with 7 bases between the two ends. Per the germline V gene, CDR1 is SGHTS and CDR2 is YDEGEE.

The chain couples TRBV6-1 to TRBJ1-1, with TRBD1 identical over 8 bases. Trimming at V came to 7 bases and at J to 4 bases, leaving 8 bases not matched to a gene. CDR3 length: 14 residues. The germline CDR1 and CDR2 sequences are MNHNS and SASEGT. CDR3 in DNA: TGTGCCAGCACCTTACAGGGGGTGGGCACTGAAGCTTTCTTT. As protein: CASTLQGVGTEAFF.